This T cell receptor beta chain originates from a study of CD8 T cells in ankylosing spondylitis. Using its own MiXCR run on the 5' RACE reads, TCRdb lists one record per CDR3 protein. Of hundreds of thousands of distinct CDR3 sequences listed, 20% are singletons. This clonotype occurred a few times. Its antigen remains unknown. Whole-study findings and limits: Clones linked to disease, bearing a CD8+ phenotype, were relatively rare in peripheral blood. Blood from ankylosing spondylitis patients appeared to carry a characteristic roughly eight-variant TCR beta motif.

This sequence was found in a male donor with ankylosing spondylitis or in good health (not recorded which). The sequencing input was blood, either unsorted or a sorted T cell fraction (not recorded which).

The CDR3 loop is CASSLFGQGLHF. The CDR3 bases are TGTGCCAGCAGTTTATTTGGTCAGGGGCTCCACTTT. The chain has TRBV12-3 or TRBV12-4 and TRBJ1-6, with D maybe TRBD1 (6 bases). The CDR3 is 12 residues long. Trimming cost V 2 bases and J 16 bases, with 12 bases left between them.